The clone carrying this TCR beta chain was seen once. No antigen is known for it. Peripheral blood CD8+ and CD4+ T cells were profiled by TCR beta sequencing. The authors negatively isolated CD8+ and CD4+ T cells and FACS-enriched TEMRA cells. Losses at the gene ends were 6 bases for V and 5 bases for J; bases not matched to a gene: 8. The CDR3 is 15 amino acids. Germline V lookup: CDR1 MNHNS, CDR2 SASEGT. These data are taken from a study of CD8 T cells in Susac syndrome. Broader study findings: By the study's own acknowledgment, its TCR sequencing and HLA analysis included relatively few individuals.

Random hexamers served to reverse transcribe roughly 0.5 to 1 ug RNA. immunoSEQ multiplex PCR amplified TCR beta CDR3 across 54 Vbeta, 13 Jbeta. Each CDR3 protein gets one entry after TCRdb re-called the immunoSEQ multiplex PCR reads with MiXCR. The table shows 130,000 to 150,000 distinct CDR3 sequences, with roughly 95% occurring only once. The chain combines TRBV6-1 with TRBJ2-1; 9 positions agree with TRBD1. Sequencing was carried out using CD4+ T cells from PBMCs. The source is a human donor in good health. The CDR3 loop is CASRSYRGPDNEQFF. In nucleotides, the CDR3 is TGTGCCAGCAGGTCGTACAGGGGGCCAGACAATGAGCAGTTCTTC.